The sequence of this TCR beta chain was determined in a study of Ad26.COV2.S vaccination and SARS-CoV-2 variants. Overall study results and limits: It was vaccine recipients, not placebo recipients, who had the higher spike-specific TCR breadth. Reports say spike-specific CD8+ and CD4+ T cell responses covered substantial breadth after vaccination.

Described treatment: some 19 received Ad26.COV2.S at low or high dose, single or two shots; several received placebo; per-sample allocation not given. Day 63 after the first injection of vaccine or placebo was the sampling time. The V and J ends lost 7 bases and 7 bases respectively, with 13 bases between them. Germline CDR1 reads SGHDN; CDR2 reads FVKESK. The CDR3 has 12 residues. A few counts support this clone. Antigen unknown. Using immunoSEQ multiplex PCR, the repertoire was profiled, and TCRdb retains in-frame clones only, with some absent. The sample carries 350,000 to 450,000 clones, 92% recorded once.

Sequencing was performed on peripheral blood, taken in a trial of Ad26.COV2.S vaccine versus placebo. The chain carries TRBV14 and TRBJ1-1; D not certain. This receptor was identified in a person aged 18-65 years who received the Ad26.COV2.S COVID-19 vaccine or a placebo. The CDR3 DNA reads TGTGCCAGCAACCCAACGGGCAGTGAAGCTTTCTTT. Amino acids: CASNPTGSEAFF.